These T cell receptor beta chains were read from a single sample in a study of technical replicates of blood from a handful of donors. Clones were read by immunoSEQ multiplex PCR, and TCRdb kept only the in-frame ones, dropping some. The table shows fewer than 100,000 clones, with around nine tenths occurring only once. Sequencing was performed on T cells isolated from PBMCs. All receptors come from a human donor in good health. Both conserved end residues are part of each CDR3. Each record gives: CDR3 length, J gene, V gene, D gene, clone size, CDR3 DNA, CDR3 protein. D genes are given only for firm matches. A row's size may be missing; if present it is once, few, many or a size class.

len: 19
j_gene: TRBJ1-1
v_gene: TRBV11-3
d_gene: .
abundance: .
CDR3nt: TGTGCCAGCAGCTTAGAGGGGGCGGCCGGTTTTGGAATGAACACTGAAGCTTTCTTT
CDR3aa: CASSLEGAAGFGMNTEAFF

len: 15
j_gene: TRBJ1-1
v_gene: TRBV4-3
d_gene: TRBD1
abundance: few
CDR3nt: TGCGCCAGCACCCCAAGTTCAGGGGGCTGGACTGAAGCTTTCTTT
CDR3aa: CASTPSSGGWTEAFF

len: 14
j_gene: TRBJ2-7
v_gene: TRBV11-2
d_gene: .
abundance: .
CDR3nt: TGTGCCAGCAGCTTAGGACAGAATTACTACGAGCAGTACTTC
CDR3aa: CASSLGQNYYEQYF

len: 14
j_gene: TRBJ1-4
v_gene: TRBV7-9
d_gene: .
abundance: .
CDR3nt: TGTGCCAGCAGCACTTACGGGGCTAATGAAAAACTGTTTTTT
CDR3aa: CASSTYGANEKLFF

len: 16
j_gene: TRBJ2-7
v_gene: TRBV9
d_gene: TRBD1
abundance: once
CDR3nt: TGTGCCAGCAGCCCCGAGGGGGCAGCAAGCTCCTACGAGCAGTACTTC
CDR3aa: CASSPEGAASSYEQYF

len: 16
j_gene: TRBJ1-5
v_gene: TRBV7-2
d_gene: .
abundance: .
CDR3nt: TGTGCCAGCAGCTTAGTGGGCGGGGGGGGCAATCAGCCCCAGCATTTT
CDR3aa: CASSLVGGGGNQPQHF

len: 11
j_gene: TRBJ1-2
v_gene: TRBV14
d_gene: .
abundance: .
CDR3nt: TGTGCCAGCAGCGCTACAGTTGGCTACACCTTC
CDR3aa: CASSATVGYTF

len: 13
j_gene: TRBJ1-1
v_gene: TRBV9
d_gene: .
abundance: few
CDR3nt: TGTGCCAGCAGCGTAGGTAAGAACACTGAAGCTTTCTTT
CDR3aa: CASSVGKNTEAFF

len: 16
j_gene: TRBJ2-1
v_gene: TRBV11-3
d_gene: .
abundance: .
CDR3nt: TGTGCCAGCAGCAAGAAGGACTGGAGCTCCTACAATGAGCAGTTCTTC
CDR3aa: CASSKKDWSSYNEQFF

len: 11
j_gene: TRBJ2-7
v_gene: TRBV20-1
d_gene: .
abundance: .
CDR3nt: TGCAGCCCTAGGGGCAGAGGCGAGCAGTACTTC
CDR3aa: CSPRGRGEQYF

len: 12
j_gene: TRBJ2-1
v_gene: TRBV30
d_gene: TRBD2
abundance: .
CDR3nt: TGTGCCTGGAGGGGACTAGCCGGTGAGCAGTTCTTC
CDR3aa: CAWRGLAGEQFF

len: 16
j_gene: TRBJ2-7
v_gene: TRBV5-1
d_gene: TRBD2
abundance: .
CDR3nt: TGCGCCAGCACCTGGTCGCTGGGACTAGCGGAATACGAGCAGTACTTC
CDR3aa: CASTWSLGLAEYEQYF

len: 14
j_gene: TRBJ2-3
v_gene: TRBV7-9
d_gene: TRBD2
abundance: .
CDR3nt: TGTGCCAGCAGCCCTAGCGGGAGGTATGATACGCAGTATTTT
CDR3aa: CASSPSGRYDTQYF

len: 16
j_gene: TRBJ2-7
v_gene: TRBV27
d_gene: .
abundance: .
CDR3nt: TGTGCCAGCAGTTTATTTACAGGGCTAAGCTCCTACGAGCAGTACTTC
CDR3aa: CASSLFTGLSSYEQYF

len: 14
j_gene: TRBJ2-3
v_gene: TRBV5-1
d_gene: .
abundance: .
CDR3nt: TGCGCCAGCAGCTTGGGTCCCTCCACAGATACGCAGTATTTT
CDR3aa: CASSLGPSTDTQYF

len: 11
j_gene: TRBJ1-2
v_gene: TRBV19
d_gene: .
abundance: .
CDR3nt: TGTGCCAGTAGTAGCATCCGGGGCTACACCTTC
CDR3aa: CASSSIRGYTF

len: 15
j_gene: TRBJ2-1
v_gene: TRBV9
d_gene: .
abundance: .
CDR3nt: TGTGCCAGCAGCGTAGGAATAGCGGAGTACAATGAGCAGTTCTTC
CDR3aa: CASSVGIAEYNEQFF